Sequencing of this TCR beta chain was carried out in a study of blood T cell repertoires in COVID-19 (dated by TCRdb to the early 2020s). Notes on the research overall: Samples from collaborators originated in the United States, Italy and Spain and spanned both the acute and convalescent phases of COVID-19. The prospective study material was composed of cDNA or gDNA derived from T cells, B-cell-depleted T cells, or PBMCs. Deeply sampled blood TCRbeta repertoires from subjects exposed to, actively infected with, or recovered from COVID-19 were included in the dataset. The repertoires were released in a freely available public database meant as a resource for research on the immune response to SARS-CoV-2. The samples were drawn from two sources: the first 160 participants of the ongoing ImmuneRACE study, and 1,000 to 1,500 subjects contributed by 6 global collaborators. Nearly every sample came with metadata listing a de-identified subject ID, COVID-19 status, age in years and sex. Where available, HLA class I and class II types were obtained from metadata supplied by the sample provider rather than from assay-based typing. Overall study outcomes, separate from this receptor: The amount of clinical and demographic metadata varied by source and participant and was provided uncurated.

The immunoSEQ Assay, a bias-controlled multiplex PCR, was used to amplify TCRbeta CDR3 regions from genomic DNA. The published analysis was carried out like this. The number of nucleated cells in each sample was estimated by amplification of reference gene primers within the assay. Sequence reads were collapsed and filtered to measure the absolute abundance of every unique TCRbeta CDR3 rearrangement. For each sample, productive Simpson clonality was calculated as the square root of Simpson's diversity index over productive rearrangements. Sourced from immuneACCESS, this table was stored by TCRdb with only in-frame sequences that have V and J called. A share of the clones is absent; for the studies checked, an unresolved V gene accounts for under half, and the remainder has no known explanation. V, J and clone size derive from that table, while D and trimming were established from the DNA sequence. The sample includes almost 250,000 clones, with about 89% observed a single time. Under 2% of the sample is taken by the ten largest.

A second Seattle source provided samples from volunteer blood donors who had recovered from COVID-19. Collaborating institutions collected whole blood in K2EDTA tubes following their own protocols. For TCRbeta analysis, collaborator samples were shipped as frozen whole blood, as isolated PBMCs, or as DNA extracted from either sample type. As for this clone: Its cognate antigen has yet to be identified. Per-base quality was not reported, and no clone a single base away is much larger than it. This same CDR3 is encoded by further DNA sequences in the sample.

The specimen was peripheral blood. The sequence derives from a woman aged 60 to 75 who had recovered from COVID-19.

The CDR3 here reads CASSLVGQETQYF. The base sequence is TGTGCCAGTAGCCTAGTTGGTCAAGAGACCCAGTACTTC. Recombination joined TRBV19 with TRBJ2-5; no D segment can be confidently identified. The germline V gene (reference sequence) specifies LNHDA as CDR1 and SQIVND as CDR2. V and J lose 6 bases and 2 bases, and a span of 10 bases separates them. The CDR3 starts with the cysteine, ends with the phenylalanine, and has 13 residues. The DNA shown is the 39-base CDR3, in frame from base 1.